One sample yielded the 27 T cell receptor beta chains listed below, sequenced in a study of blood T cell repertoires in COVID-19 (dated by TCRdb to between 2020 and 2021). Library preparation used the immunoSEQ multiplex PCR assay. TCRdb limited this immuneACCESS table to in-frame rearrangements with V and J called. A share of clones is missing; checked studies link under half to unresolved V genes, and the rest is unexplained. This sample is represented by a few hundred thousand clones; 87% of them were singletons. The ten largest make up about 8.9% of the sample. The sample comprised PBMCs or T cells enriched from blood (not recorded which). Receptor source: a woman aged 18-30 years who had recovered from COVID-19.

The J gene is TRBJ2-7, the V gene TRBV5-8; D not resolved. This CDR3 has 11 amino acids. V was pared by 1 base and J by 6 bases, with 5 bases between. CDR1 is SGHTS, CDR2 YDEGEE, per germline. The CDR3 sequence: CASSLLGEQYF. The CDR3 region has the DNA TGTGCCAGCAGCTTGCTAGGCGAGCAGTACTTC. The full variable domain, rest sourced from reference TRBV5-8 and TRBJ2-7, is EAGVTQSPTHLIKTRGQQATLRCSPISGHTSVYWYQQALGLGLQFLLWYDEGEERNRGNFPPRFSGRQFPNYSSELNVNALELEDSALYLCASSLLGEQYFGPGTRLTVT.

The rearrangement joins TRBV4-1 to TRBJ2-7; 8 bases match TRBD2. J lost 3 bases, V lost 5 bases, and 9 bases had no gene match. Germline V gene data show CDR1 as MGHRA and CDR2 as YSYEKL. The length of the CDR3 is 15 residues. Here the CDR3 reads CASSKLAGWVYEQYF. DNA of the CDR3: TGCGCCAGCAGCAAATTAGCGGGATGGGTCTACGAGCAGTACTTC.

This chain uses TRBV7-9 with TRBJ2-1; 8 bases map to TRBD2. CDR3 size: 16 residues. CDR1 SEHNR and CDR2 FQNEAQ come from the germline V gene (reference sequence). Trimming removed 2 bases from V and 8 bases from J; junction bases left unmatched: 11. Here the CDR3 reads CASSLSESSGRHEQFF. The CDR3 DNA sequence: TGTGCCAGCAGCTTATCAGAGTCTAGCGGGCGTCATGAGCAGTTCTTC.

V and J are TRBV7-8 and TRBJ1-1, with 7 positions matching TRBD1. Looked up from germline, CDR1 is SGHVS and CDR2 is FQNEAQ. Unmatched junction bases numbered 11, after V lost 1 base and J lost 3 bases. The CDR3 runs 17 residues. Written as DNA, the CDR3 is TGTGCCAGCAGCTTAGTGCGGTTCACAGGGGCGGACACTGAAGCTTTCTTT. This encodes CASSLVRFTGADTEAFF.

This clone has just one count. The chain couples TRBV24-1 to TRBJ1-1; 9 bases are shared with TRBD1. J lost 3 bases, V lost 3 bases, and 1 base had no gene match. This CDR3 is built from 14 residues. The germline V gene has CDR1 KGHDR and CDR2 SFDVKD. The CDR3 DNA reads TGTGCCACCAGTGATGACAGGGGGGACACTGAAGCTTTCTTT. It is translated as CATSDDRGDTEAFF.

V is TRBV7-8 and J is TRBJ1-2, with 8 bases aligning to TRBD1. Germline-derived CDR1 and CDR2 are SGHVS and FQNEAQ. J gave up 1 base and V 5 bases, and 9 bases lay outside the gene matches. CDR3 length: 16 amino acids. The CDR3 spells CASSALGTGYNYGYTF. CDR3 coding DNA: TGTGCCAGCAGCGCCCTCGGGACAGGATATAACTATGGCTACACCTTC.

The V and J genes are TRBV6-2 or TRBV6-3 and TRBJ1-1; TRBD1 might be the D (6 bases). This CDR3 is built from 15 residues. The germline V gene has CDR1 MNHEY and CDR2 SVGEGT. Deletions cut 2 bases from V and 3 bases from J, with 13 bases between. The CDR3 coding sequence is TGTGCCAGCAGTTACGGCGGGGGGGCTTACACTGAAGCTTTCTTT. It translates to CASSYGGGAYTEAFF.

The rearrangement joins TRBV7-9 to TRBJ2-5; 15 bases fit TRBD2. Trimming took 1 base from V and 8 from J; bases not matched to a gene: 14. The V gene's germline CDR1 is SEHNR and CDR2 FQNEAQ (reference sequence). This CDR3 spans 19 amino acids. The CDR3 sequence is CASSLGTSGRAAGEVTQYF. DNA of the CDR3: TGTGCCAGCAGCTTAGGGACTAGCGGGAGGGCCGCGGGGGAGGTAACCCAGTACTTC.

V and J are TRBV9 and TRBJ2-7, with D possibly being TRBD2 (5 bases). The CDR3 has 15 amino acids. From germline, CDR1 is SGDLS and CDR2 YYNGEE. V was trimmed by 3 bases and J by 0 bases, leaving 13 bases between them. The CDR3 loop is CASSAEADSSYEQYF. The CDR3 bases are TGTGCCAGCAGCGCGGAAGCGGATAGCTCCTACGAGCAGTACTTC. Combining the CDR3 with reference TRBV9 and TRBJ2-7 gives the whole variable domain DSGVTQTPKHLITATGQRVTLRCSPRSGDLSVYWYQQSLDQGLQFLIQYYNGEERAKGNILERFSAQQFPDLHSELNLSSLELGDSALYFCASSAEADSSYEQYFGPGTRLTVT.

The CDR3 region is CASSLEGGRGSGELFF. The DNA for the CDR3 is TGCGCCAGCAGCTTAGAGGGAGGCAGAGGGTCCGGGGAGCTGTTTTTT. V gene TRBV5-1 combines with J gene TRBJ2-2; tentative D call: TRBD2 (6 bases). The CDR3 consists of 16 residues. Per the germline V gene, CDR1 is SGHRS and CDR2 is YFSETQ. Trimming removed 2 bases from V and 6 bases from J, with 17 bases in between.

This sequence joins TRBV7-9 and TRBJ2-2; 8 bases align to TRBD1. V trimming: 5 bases; J trimming: 0 bases; junction bases outside the gene matches: 5. Germline V gene sequence: CDR1 SEHNR, CDR2 FQNEAQ (reference sequence). The CDR3 extends over 16 amino acids. CDR3: CASSQGGQANTGELFF. The CDR3 DNA sequence: TGTGCCAGCAGCCAGGGGGGACAGGCGAACACCGGGGAGCTGTTTTTT.

V and J are TRBV5-4 and TRBJ1-6; TRBD1 is a possible D gene (5 bases). The CDR3 has 16 residues. The ends were cut back, 4 bases at V and 7 bases at J, with 18 bases in the middle. Germline-derived CDR1 and CDR2 are SGHNT and YYREEE (reference sequence). This chain's CDR3 is CASSAKGPGRNSPLHF. The CDR3 DNA reads TGTGCCAGCAGCGCTAAGGGTCCAGGGCGAAATTCACCCCTCCACTTT.

CDR3 nucleotides: TGTGCCAGTAGTCCGTCGACTAGCGGGAGATTTTACGAGCAGTACTTC. Residues: CASSPSTSGRFYEQYF. The chain employs TRBV19 and TRBJ2-7; 12 bases agree with TRBD2. The germline V gene has CDR1 LNHDA and CDR2 SQIVND (reference sequence). The CDR3 is 16 amino acids. Trimming at V came to 5 bases and at J to 4 bases, leaving 9 bases not matched to a gene.

This sequence joins TRBV5-5 and TRBJ2-7; no firm D call. CDR3 length equals 14 residues. The germline V and J ends were trimmed by 0 bases and 0 bases, with 7 bases remaining between them. Germline loops: CDR1 SGHKS, CDR2 YYEKEE (reference sequence). In DNA form, the CDR3 reads TGTGCCAGCAGCTTGGTTGGCAGCTCCTACGAGCAGTACTTC. Its translation is CASSLVGSSYEQYF. Full variable domain (missing parts from reference TRBV5-5 and TRBJ2-7): DAGVTQSPTHLIKTRGQQVTLRCSPISGHKSVSWYQQVLGQGPQFIFQYYEKEERGRGNFPDRFSARQFPNYSSELNVNALLLGDSALYLCASSLVGSSYEQYFGPGTRLTVT.

The chain recombines TRBV15 with TRBJ1-2; 10 bases line up with TRBD1. This CDR3 contains 16 residues. Germline CDR1 is LNHNV and CDR2 is YYDKDF (reference sequence). With V trimmed by 4 bases and J by 5 bases, 10 bases remained unmatched. CDR3 DNA sequence: TGTGCCACCAGCATCCGGGACAGGGGCCCCAAGTATGGCTACACCTTC. Translated: CATSIRDRGPKYGYTF. The full variable domain, completed using reference TRBV15 and TRBJ1-2, is DAMVIQNPRYQVTQFGKPVTLSCSQTLNHNVMYWYQQKSSQAPKLLFHYYDKDFNNEADTPDNFQSRRPNTSFCFLDIRSPGLGDTAMYLCATSIRDRGPKYGYTFGSGTRLTVV.

This chain links TRBV4-2 with TRBJ2-5; 11 bases are a match to TRBD2. Trimming at V came to 0 bases and at J to 4 bases, leaving 7 bases not matched to a gene. Germline V gene sequence: CDR1 LGHNA, CDR2 YNFKEQ. CDR3 length: 17 residues. The CDR3 DNA reads as TGTGCCAGCAGCCAAGAGATTAGCGGGGGGGCCAGAGAGACCCAGTACTTC. Translating gives CASSQEISGGARETQYF.

This sequence joins TRBV7-9 and TRBJ2-7; perhaps TRBD1 as D (5 bases). Germline-derived CDR1 and CDR2 are SEHNR and FQNEAQ (reference sequence). V was cut by 0 bases and J by 2 bases, with 11 bases left in between. This CDR3 is 15 amino acids long. The CDR3, as DNA: TGTGCCAGCAGCTTAGCGCAGGGTACCACCTACGAGCAGTACTTC. Translated: CASSLAQGTTYEQYF.

This clone was seen more than once but under ten times. This chain connects TRBV18 to TRBJ1-1; 9 bases align to TRBD1. The germline V gene has CDR1 KGHSH and CDR2 LQKENI. Unmatched junction bases numbered 5, after V lost 3 bases and J lost 3 bases. The CDR3 consists of 15 residues. In nucleotides, the CDR3 is TGTGCCAGCTCACCGACAGGGGGATGGGACACTGAAGCTTTCTTT. This translates into CASSPTGGWDTEAFF.

The chain uses TRBV5-1 and TRBJ1-3; 8 positions agree with TRBD1. CDR3 size: 17 residues. CDR1 is SGHRS and CDR2 is YFSETQ in the germline V gene. J gave up 0 bases and V 3 bases, and 8 bases lay outside the gene matches. CDR3 in amino acids: CASSSTGTGISGNTIYF. CDR3 sequence (DNA): TGCGCCAGCAGCTCTACCGGGACAGGCATCTCTGGAAACACCATATATTTT.

This clone was found once. The V gene is TRBV3-1 (or the pseudogene TRBV3-2), the J gene TRBJ2-1; 9 bases line up with TRBD2. CDR3 length equals 22 residues. With 4 bases clipped from V and 9 bases from J, the junction kept 31 bases outside the gene matches. Germline V gene data show CDR1 as LGHDT and CDR2 as YNNKEL (reference sequence). The DNA of the CDR3 is TGTGCCAGCAGCCCCAACCCTAGGCGCGGGGGGGTCTCTTCTATTATGGATAGTGAGCAGTTCTTC. This sequence encodes CASSPNPRRGGVSSIMDSEQFF.

V and J are TRBV15 and TRBJ1-1, with D possibly matching TRBD1 (6 bases). V lost 0 bases and J lost 2, with 10 bases in between. This CDR3 has 15 residues. Germline V gene data show CDR1 as LNHNV and CDR2 as YYDKDF (reference sequence). CDR3 protein: CATSRERGGNTEAFF. CDR3 bases: TGTGCCACCAGCAGAGAGAGGGGGGGAAACACTGAAGCTTTCTTT.

The V and J genes are TRBV28 and TRBJ2-7; the D gene is possibly TRBD1 (5 bases). This CDR3 has 13 residues. Per germline, CDR1 MDHEN and CDR2 SYDVKM. V lost 2 bases and J 3 bases, leaving 8 bases between the germline ends. Here the CDR3 reads CASSLPGYYEQYF. CDR3 sequence (DNA): TGTGCCAGCAGTTTACCAGGGTACTACGAGCAGTACTTC.

The CDR3 DNA reads as TGTGCCAGCAGCCAACCTACTAGACGGACAGGGGTGAACCAGCCCCAGCATTTT. Translating gives CASSQPTRRTGVNQPQHF. The chain carries TRBV7-8 and TRBJ1-5, with 9 bases lining up with TRBD1. The CDR3 is 18 residues long. CDR1 is SGHVS, CDR2 FQNEAQ, per germline. The ends lost 5 bases at V and 7 bases at J; junction bases unmatched: 18.

This chain joins TRBV5-4 and TRBJ1-6, with D uncertain. Trimming took 4 bases from V and 4 from J, leaving 15 bases between them. The CDR3 has 16 residues. The germline gives CDR1 SGHNT, CDR2 YYREEE (reference sequence). CDR3 in DNA: TGTGCCAGCAGCCAAAAGGGAGGGTTTTATAATTCACCCCTCCACTTT. Amino acids: CASSQKGGFYNSPLHF.

This clone came up once. The chain is built from TRBV15 and TRBJ2-7; 15 nucleotides line up with TRBD2. In germline, CDR1 is LNHNV, CDR2 YYDKDF (reference sequence). V lost 1 base to trimming and J lost 5 bases; unmatched junction nucleotides: 9. This CDR3 has 18 residues. The CDR3 sequence: CATSRVPGLAGGPNEQYF. In nucleotides, the CDR3 is TGTGCCACCAGCAGAGTCCCCGGACTAGCGGGAGGGCCGAACGAGCAGTACTTC.

This rearrangement joins TRBV4-3 to TRBJ1-2; perhaps TRBD1 as D (5 bases). Trimming cost V 3 bases and J 4 bases, with 9 bases left between them. This CDR3 spans 13 amino acids. The V gene's germline CDR1 is LGHNA and CDR2 YSLEER. The DNA for the CDR3 is TGCGCCAGCAGCCAGGAGGGGATCTATGGCTACACCTTC. Its protein product is CASSQEGIYGYTF.

This rearrangement joins TRBV7-3 to TRBJ2-2; 12 bases match TRBD2. Germline CDR1 SGHTA, CDR2 FQGTGA. The CDR3 consists of 16 residues. Trimming took 5 bases from V and 7 from J; bases not matched to a gene: 8. CDR3 sequence (DNA): TGTGCCAGCAGCATAGGACTAGCGGGATCGGACGGGGAGCTGTTTTTT. It encodes CASSIGLAGSDGELFF.